The rows below give T cell receptor beta chains drawn from one sample of a study of regulatory T cells in long-lasting Graves disease. In TCRdb, the multiplex PCR reads were re-called with MiXCR into one record per CDR3 protein. The data contain 450,000 or so distinct CDR3 sequences, less than 25% of them singletons. Source: peripheral blood mononuclear cells (PBMCs), taken when the disease was refractory, from a patient treated with antithyroid drugs. The receptors here all came from a female donor with Graves disease. The CDR3 runs from the conserved cysteine through the conserved F or W. Each record gives: clone size, V gene, CDR3 length, J gene, D gene, CDR3 protein. A D gene is named only where the DNA matches it firmly. The size entry is marked missing in some rows and otherwise reads once, few, many or a size class.

clone_size: many
v_call: TRBV7-9
cdr3_length: 11
j_call: TRBJ2-7
d_call: -
cdr3_aa: CASSSRGTRRF

clone_size: -
v_call: TRBV27
cdr3_length: 15
j_call: TRBJ2-7
d_call: -
cdr3_aa: CASSLMATRDMKQYF

clone_size: few
v_call: TRBV29-1
cdr3_length: 12
j_call: TRBJ2-5
d_call: -
cdr3_aa: CSVEKGSGTQYF

clone_size: few
v_call: TRBV6-2/TRBV6-3
cdr3_length: 16
j_call: TRBJ2-7
d_call: TRBD2
cdr3_aa: CASSYSASGSSYEQYF

clone_size: few
v_call: TRBV7-6
cdr3_length: 18
j_call: TRBJ2-2
d_call: TRBD2
cdr3_aa: CASSPSTSGRLYTGELFF

clone_size: -
v_call: TRBV28
cdr3_length: 14
j_call: TRBJ2-3
d_call: -
cdr3_aa: CASSSLVGGDTQYF

clone_size: many
v_call: TRBV12-5
cdr3_length: 15
j_call: TRBJ2-2
d_call: TRBD2
cdr3_aa: CASGPAGGTTGELFF

clone_size: few
v_call: TRBV20-1
cdr3_length: 15
j_call: TRBJ2-7
d_call: -
cdr3_aa: CSARRGGGMSYEQYF

clone_size: few
v_call: TRBV24-1
cdr3_length: 14
j_call: TRBJ1-4
d_call: -
cdr3_aa: CATSDLKFGEKLFF

clone_size: few
v_call: TRBV25-1
cdr3_length: 14
j_call: TRBJ1-5
d_call: -
cdr3_aa: CATADPGKEQPQHF

clone_size: -
v_call: TRBV7-2
cdr3_length: 13
j_call: TRBJ2-1
d_call: -
cdr3_aa: CASSLAQRREQFF

clone_size: -
v_call: TRBV9
cdr3_length: 11
j_call: TRBJ1-2
d_call: TRBD1
cdr3_aa: CASDRGYGYTF

clone_size: many
v_call: TRBV2
cdr3_length: 14
j_call: TRBJ1-4
d_call: TRBD1
cdr3_aa: CASSKTGGGEKLFF

clone_size: -
v_call: TRBV12-3/TRBV12-4
cdr3_length: 12
j_call: TRBJ1-3
d_call: -
cdr3_aa: CASSLAANTIYF

clone_size: once
v_call: TRBV30
cdr3_length: 16
j_call: TRBJ2-7
d_call: -
cdr3_aa: CAWIHQTGILVHEQYF